This TCR beta chain appears in the sequencing data of a study of regulatory T cells in long-lasting Graves disease. Time point here: newly diagnosed GD, antithyroid drugs for less than 3 months. PBMC-extracted RNA yielded the TCR library. With regard to this clonotype: Its antigen is undetermined.

Construction of TCR beta libraries relied on iRepertoire HTBI primers and on Arm-PCR targeting CDR3 regions. In the source study's methods: Spanning all samples, the identified segments comprised about 62 TRBV and approximately 15 TRBJ. TCRdb analysed the multiplex PCR reads with MiXCR anew, one entry per CDR3 protein. TCRdb's processing, not the authors' own work, is the source of the V and J calls. The sample records 350,000 to 550,000 distinct CDR3 sequences, 14% being singletons. Study findings and constraints: Comparison showed that persistent patients shared more public clonotypes (about 3,000) than new patients (approximately 1,000).

In germline, CDR1 is LNHDA, CDR2 SQIVND (reference sequence). The CDR3 consists of 17 residues. With 7 bases clipped from V and 3 bases from J, the junction kept 12 bases outside the gene matches. These data were likewise used in another study, on T cells in Graves' hyperthyroidism and ophthalmopathy.

Source: peripheral blood mononuclear cells (PBMCs), taken at new diagnosis, from a patient treated with antithyroid drugs. This clonotype was sampled from a woman in her forties or fifties with Graves disease. The chain recombines TRBV19 with TRBJ2-2; TRBD2 matches 9 bases. DNA for the CDR3: TGTGCCAGTACCCGTCATAGGGGCGGGGGGGACACCGGGGAGCTGTTTTTT. Amino acid sequence: CASTRHRGGGDTGELFF. The full variable domain, completed using reference TRBV19 and TRBJ2-2, is DGGITQSPKYLFRKEGQNVTLSCEQNLNHDAMYWYRQDPGQGLRLIYYSQIVNDFQKGDIAEGYSVSREKKESFPLTVTSAQKNPTAFYLCASTRHRGGGDTGELFFGEGSRLTVL.